These 10 T cell receptor beta chains originate from one sample sequenced in a study of early stage breast cancer tumors. Generated by immunoSEQ multiplex PCR, the TCRdb table keeps only in-frame clones and is missing some. This sample has about 70,000 clones, with about 85% found just once. Sequenced input: blood. The source of these receptors is a person aged 35-49 years with breast cancer.

The chain is built from TRBV25-1 and TRBJ2-1; D is undetermined. Germline assignment: CDR1 MGHDK and CDR2 SYGVNS. This CDR3 is built from 15 residues. V lost 4 bases and J 1 base, leaving 11 bases between the germline ends. CDR3 in amino acids: CASSARRRSYNEQFF. CDR3 in DNA: TGTGCCAGCAGTGCTAGGCGTAGATCCTACAATGAGCAGTTCTTC.

This clone has just a few counts. The gene calls are TRBV30 and TRBJ1-1; D gene uncertain. V gave up 4 bases and J gave up 1 base, with 7 bases separating them. Germline CDR1 and CDR2: GTSNPN and SVGIG (reference sequence). The CDR3 length is 12 residues. CDR3 amino acids: CAWILGNTEAFF. CDR3 sequence (DNA): TGTGCCTGGATTCTGGGGAACACTGAAGCTTTCTTT.

The chain recombines TRBV11-2 with TRBJ2-4; D is ambiguous. The germline CDR1 and CDR2 sequences are SGHAT and FQNNGV. Between the trimmed V and J ends, which lost 0 bases and 9 bases, there was a span of 9 bases. This CDR3 has 13 residues. As DNA, the CDR3 is TGTGCCAGCAGCTTAGATGGCACGGGCATTCAGTACTTC. It yields the protein CASSLDGTGIQYF.

The chain uses TRBV4-2 and TRBJ2-7, with 7 bases identical to TRBD2. Germline trimming cut 0 bases from V and 1 base from J; bases unmatched to any gene: 6. From germline, CDR1 is LGHNA and CDR2 YNFKEQ. CDR3 size: 16 residues. The CDR3 bases are TGTGCCAGCAGCCAAGATAAAGTGGGAGGGTCCTACGAGCAGTACTTC. Protein product: CASSQDKVGGSYEQYF.

This clone occurred a few times. This rearrangement joins TRBV18 to TRBJ1-5; D gene ambiguous. Germline V lookup: CDR1 KGHSH, CDR2 LQKENI. This CDR3 is 14 amino acids long. V was cut by 3 bases and J by 2 bases, with 8 bases left in between. The CDR3 loop reads CASSPDNGNQPQHF. The CDR3 DNA follows: TGTGCCAGCTCACCTGACAACGGCAATCAGCCCCAGCATTTT.

J is TRBJ1-2 and V is TRBV7-2; 9 positions match TRBD1. The CDR3 has 15 residues. Germline CDR1 SGHTA, CDR2 FQGNSA. Germline trimming cut 4 bases from V and 2 bases from J; bases unmatched to any gene: 5. CDR3 in DNA: TGTGCCAGCAGCTCTGCGGACAGGGGCAACTATGGCTACACCTTC. Protein product: CASSSADRGNYGYTF.

This clone was seen only a few times. This chain connects TRBV18 to TRBJ1-1; no clear D gene. V lost 1 base, J lost 3 bases, and 18 bases lay in between. This CDR3 has 17 residues. The germline V gene encodes CDR1 KGHSH and CDR2 LQKENI. CDR3 in amino acids: CASSPRLSRTGDTEAFF. Written as DNA, the CDR3 is TGTGCCAGCTCACCACGCCTCTCGCGAACGGGAGACACTGAAGCTTTCTTT.

V gene TRBV19 combines with J gene TRBJ2-7; D is ambiguous. The CDR3 has 15 amino acids. V was clipped by 3 bases and J by 2 bases, with 14 bases between them. Per germline, CDR1 LNHDA and CDR2 SQIVND (reference sequence). The CDR3 DNA follows: TGTGCCAGTAGTATCGGCTTAGTGGGTCCCTACGAGCAGTACTTC. This sequence encodes CASSIGLVGPYEQYF.

The chain is built from TRBV7-9 and TRBJ1-4, with no clear D. The CDR3 totals 13 residues. Germline CDR1 is SEHNR and CDR2 is FQNEAQ (reference sequence). Deletions cut 0 bases from V and 4 bases from J, with 3 bases between. CDR3 coding DNA: TGTGCCAGCAGCTTAGCCCTTAATGAAAAACTGTTTTTT. Its translation: CASSLALNEKLFF.

V and J are TRBV19 and TRBJ2-4, with D possibly TRBD2 on 5 matching bases. Trimming pared 2 bases from V and 0 bases from J, leaving 11 bases between. The CDR3 is made up of 16 amino acids. Germline CDR1 is LNHDA and CDR2 is SQIVND (reference sequence). This CDR3 reads CASSISGDLAKNIQYF. CDR3 in DNA: TGTGCCAGTAGTATAAGCGGTGATCTAGCCAAAAACATTCAGTACTTC.